These 9 T cell receptor beta chains share one sample of origin, sequenced in a study of shared clonotypes between healthy human individuals. Produced via immunoSEQ multiplex PCR; TCRdb's table is partial and in-frame only. Found here are about 2.3 million clones, more than 80% of them singletons; the top ten hold about 0.39%. The specimen was naive CD4+ T cells from PBMCs. Described subset: CD45RA+ positively selected. All receptors derive from a man between 18 and 35 years old in good health. Some clones in this sample may be carry-over from other donors' samples.

The chain couples TRBV28 to TRBJ1-4; TRBD1 agrees at 8 bases. Germline CDR1 reads MDHEN; CDR2 reads SYDVKM. The V and J ends lost 8 bases and 7 bases, in that order; junction bases with no gene match: 6. This CDR3 region has 13 residues. CDR3 coding DNA: TGTGCCAGCGCAGGGGGCTATAGTGAAAAACTGTTTTTT. As protein: CASAGGYSEKLFF.

For this clone: The same CDR3 is also encoded by other DNA sequences in this sample. The rearrangement links TRBV6-6 to TRBJ2-7; TRBD1 might be the D (6 bases). The CDR3 runs 14 residues. Germline CDR1 and CDR2: MNHNY and SVGAGI (reference sequence). Trimming left V 0 bases short and J 3 bases short, with 9 bases between. Here the CDR3 DNA reads TGTGCCAGCAGTTACTCTTACAGGGACTACGAGCAGTACTTC. Encoded protein: CASSYSYRDYEQYF.

As for this clone: The identical CDR3 is also encoded by other nucleotide sequences in the sample. The chain couples TRBV7-2 to TRBJ2-7; weak D call: TRBD1 (7 bases). Germline-derived CDR1 and CDR2 are SGHTA and FQGNSA. The V end lost 3 bases, the J end lost 1 base, and 13 bases lay between the germline ends. The CDR3 has 15 residues. DNA for the CDR3: TGTGCCAGCAGCTTGGGGCAGGGGGGATCCTACGAGCAGTACTTC. It codes for CASSLGQGGSYEQYF.

The gene calls are TRBV7-3 and TRBJ2-7; TRBD1 agrees at 9 bases. V dropped 0 bases and J dropped 5; count of bases not matched to a gene: 8. The germline V gene encodes CDR1 SGHTA and CDR2 FQGTGA. The CDR3 is made up of 16 amino acids. Here the CDR3 reads CASSLTFTGGVNEQYF. The CDR3 DNA reads as TGTGCCAGCAGCTTAACTTTCACAGGGGGCGTGAACGAGCAGTACTTC.

This chain links TRBV7-2 with TRBJ2-3; 9 bases map to TRBD2. The CDR3 is made up of 19 amino acids. Looked up from germline, CDR1 is SGHTA and CDR2 is FQGNSA. V was clipped by 4 bases and J by 4 bases; unmatched bases: 18. CDR3 DNA sequence: TGTGCCAGCAGCTCCAGGGTGGGAGCGGGAGGATTGATTGCAGATACGCAGTATTTT. It encodes CASSSRVGAGGLIADTQYF. Full variable domain (outside the CDR3, taken from reference TRBV7-2 and TRBJ2-3): GAGVSQSPSNKVTEKGKDVELRCDPISGHTALYWYRQSLGQGLEFLIYFQGNSAPDKSGLPSDRFSAERTGGSVSTLTIQRTQQEDSAVYLCASSSRVGAGGLIADTQYFGPGTRLTVL.

The chain combines TRBV7-9 with TRBJ2-4; a weak D match, TRBD2 (5 bases). From germline, CDR1 is SEHNR and CDR2 FQNEAQ (reference sequence). The CDR3 is 19 residues long. Trimming removed 4 bases from V and 0 bases from J, with 22 bases in between. CDR3 in amino acids: CASSWVATDTALAKNIQYF. The CDR3 nucleotides are TGTGCCAGCAGCTGGGTAGCGACCGATACTGCACTAGCCAAAAACATTCAGTACTTC.

The J gene is TRBJ2-4, the V gene TRBV5-1; 11 nucleotides line up with TRBD2. The CDR3 is 15 amino acids. The J segment lost 7 bases and the V segment lost 2 bases, leaving 5 bases of the junction unmatched. Germline V gene data show CDR1 as SGHRS and CDR2 as YFSETQ. This chain's CDR3 is CASSLDTSGSNIQYF. Here the CDR3 DNA reads TGCGCCAGCAGCTTAGATACTAGCGGGAGTAACATTCAGTACTTC. The complete variable domain, with remaining parts taken from reference TRBV5-1 and TRBJ2-4, reads KAGVTQTPRYLIKTRGQQVTLSCSPISGHRSVSWYQQTPGQGLQFLFEYFSETQRNKGNFPGRFSGRQFSNSRSEMNVSTLELGDSALYLCASSLDTSGSNIQYFGAGTRLSVL.

There are a few counts of this clone. The CDR3: CASSFLSGPNQPQHF. CDR3 nucleotides: TGCGCCAGCAGCTTCTTGTCGGGGCCCAATCAGCCCCAGCATTTT. This rearrangement joins TRBV5-1 to TRBJ1-5, with TRBD1 as a possible D gene (5 bases). V was shortened by 2 bases and J by 3 bases, with 12 bases between the two germline ends. Looked up from germline, CDR1 is SGHRS and CDR2 is YFSETQ. CDR3 length: 15 residues.

The rearrangement uses TRBV7-3 and TRBJ2-1; 11 bases are shared with TRBD2. The CDR3 consists of 16 residues. CDR1 is SGHTA, CDR2 FQGTGA, per germline. V lost 1 base, J lost 8 bases, and 7 bases stayed unmatched. The CDR3 DNA reads as TGTGCCAGCAGCTTAAGACTAGCGGGGCCCTTAGATGAGCAGTTCTTC. Its translation: CASSLRLAGPLDEQFF.